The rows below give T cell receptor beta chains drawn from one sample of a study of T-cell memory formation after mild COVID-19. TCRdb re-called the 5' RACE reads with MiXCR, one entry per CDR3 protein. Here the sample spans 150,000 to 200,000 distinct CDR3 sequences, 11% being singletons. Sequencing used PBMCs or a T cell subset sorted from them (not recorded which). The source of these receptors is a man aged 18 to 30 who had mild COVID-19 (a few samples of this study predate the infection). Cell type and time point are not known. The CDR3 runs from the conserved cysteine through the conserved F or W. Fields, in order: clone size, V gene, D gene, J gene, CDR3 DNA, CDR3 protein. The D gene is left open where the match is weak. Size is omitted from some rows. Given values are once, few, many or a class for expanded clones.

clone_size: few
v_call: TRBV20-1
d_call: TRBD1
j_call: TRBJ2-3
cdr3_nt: TGCAGTGCTAGACTGCCAGGGGGCGTAGGGGATACGCAGTATTTT
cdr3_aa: CSARLPGGVGDTQYF

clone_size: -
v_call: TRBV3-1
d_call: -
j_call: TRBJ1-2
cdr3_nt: TGTGCCAGCAGCCTAGGGCCTTATGGCTACACCTTC
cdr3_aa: CASSLGPYGYTF

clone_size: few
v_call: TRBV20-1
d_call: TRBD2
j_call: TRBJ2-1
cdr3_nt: TGCAGTGCTAGGCCCCTAGCGGGGGGCTCCTACAATGAGCAGTTCTTC
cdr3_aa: CSARPLAGGSYNEQFF

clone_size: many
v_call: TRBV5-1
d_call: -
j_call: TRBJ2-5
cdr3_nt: TGCGCCAGCAGCGCCACTTTTACCGGAGAAGAGACCCAGTACTTC
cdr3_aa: CASSATFTGEETQYF

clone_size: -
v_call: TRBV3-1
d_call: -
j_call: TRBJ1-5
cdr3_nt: TGTGCCAGCAGCCAAGACGGGGGTTGGCAGCCCCAGCATTTT
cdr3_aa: CASSQDGGWQPQHF

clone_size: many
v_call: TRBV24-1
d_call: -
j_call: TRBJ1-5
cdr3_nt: TGTGCCACCAGTGATTCTACAGGGTGGGATCAGCCCCAGCATTTT
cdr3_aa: CATSDSTGWDQPQHF

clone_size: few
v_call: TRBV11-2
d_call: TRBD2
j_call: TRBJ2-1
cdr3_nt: TGTGCCAGCAGCTTCCCGGGGGGGCCGGTGGTTGAGCAGTTCTTC
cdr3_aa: CASSFPGGPVVEQFF

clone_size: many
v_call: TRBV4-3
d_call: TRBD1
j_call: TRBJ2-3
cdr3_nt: TGCGCCAGCAGCCAAGAAGGGCATTTGGGGACAGGGACAGATACGCAGTATTTT
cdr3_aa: CASSQEGHLGTGTDTQYF

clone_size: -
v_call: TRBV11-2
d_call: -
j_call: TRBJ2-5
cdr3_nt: TGTGCCAGCACCACCTGGGTCGGAGAGACCCAGTACTTC
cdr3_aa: CASTTWVGETQYF

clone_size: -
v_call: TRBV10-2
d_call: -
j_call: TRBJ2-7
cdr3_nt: TGCGCCAGCAGTGAAAACGGGGGTGGCAACGAGCAGTACTTC
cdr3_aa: CASSENGGGNEQYF

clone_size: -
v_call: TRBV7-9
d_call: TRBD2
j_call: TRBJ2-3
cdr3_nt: TGTGCCAGCAGCCGCACTAGCGAGACGCAGTATTTT
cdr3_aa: CASSRTSETQYF

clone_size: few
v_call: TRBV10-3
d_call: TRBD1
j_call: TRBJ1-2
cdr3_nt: TGTGCCATCAGCCCGAGCAACAGGGGGCGCGGGTCGAGCCATGGCTACACCTTC
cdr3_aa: CAISPSNRGRGSSHGYTF

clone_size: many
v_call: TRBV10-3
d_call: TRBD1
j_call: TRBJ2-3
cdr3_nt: TGTGCCATCAGTGACAGGGGGCAAGATACGCAGTATTTT
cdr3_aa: CAISDRGQDTQYF

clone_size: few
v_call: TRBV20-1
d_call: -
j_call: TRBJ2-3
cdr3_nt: TGCCGTCCCGAGAATACGCAGTATTTT
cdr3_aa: CRPENTQYF

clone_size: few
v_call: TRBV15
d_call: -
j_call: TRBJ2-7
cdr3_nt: TGTGCCACCAGCAGAACCCGAGGGGGCTACGAGCAGTACTTC
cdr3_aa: CATSRTRGGYEQYF